Sequencing of this TCR beta chain was carried out in a study of CD8 T cells in Susac syndrome. CDR1 is SGHTA, CDR2 FQGNSA, per germline. The CDR3 has 17 amino acids. Trimming shortened V by 4 bases and J by 4 bases, and 20 bases separated the two germline ends. Reverse transcription of about 0.5 to 1 ug RNA was carried out with random hexamers. Across 54 Vbeta and 13 Jbeta, TCR beta CDR3 was amplified with immunoSEQ multiplex PCR. TCRdb re-derived calls from the immunoSEQ multiplex PCR reads in MiXCR, one entry per CDR3 protein. This sample has 180,000 or so distinct CDR3 sequences, with about 95% found just once.

The chain links TRBV7-2 to TRBJ2-1; D call uncertain. The specimen was CD4+ T cells from PBMCs. The receptor's source is a human donor in good health. The CDR3 is CASSSAAQLGRYNEQFF. The CDR3 nucleotides are TGTGCCAGCAGCTCCGCGGCCCAATTAGGACGGTACAATGAGCAGTTCTTC.